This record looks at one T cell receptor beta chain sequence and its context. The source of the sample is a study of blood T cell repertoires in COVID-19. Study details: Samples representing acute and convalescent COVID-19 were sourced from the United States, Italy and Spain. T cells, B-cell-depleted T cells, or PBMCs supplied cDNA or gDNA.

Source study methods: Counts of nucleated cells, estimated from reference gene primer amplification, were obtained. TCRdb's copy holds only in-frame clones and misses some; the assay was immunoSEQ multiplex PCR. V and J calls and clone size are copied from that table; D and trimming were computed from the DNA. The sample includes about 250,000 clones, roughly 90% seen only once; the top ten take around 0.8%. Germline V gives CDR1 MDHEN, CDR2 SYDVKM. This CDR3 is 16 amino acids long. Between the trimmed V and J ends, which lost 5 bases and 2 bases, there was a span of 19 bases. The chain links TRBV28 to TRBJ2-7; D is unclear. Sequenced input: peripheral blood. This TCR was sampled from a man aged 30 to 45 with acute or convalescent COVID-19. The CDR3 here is CASSPTGLPLTYEQYF. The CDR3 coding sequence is TGTGCCAGCAGTCCGACCGGGTTACCTTTAACCTACGAGCAGTACTTC.